The 9 T cell receptor beta chains below were found in one sample sequenced in a study of neurological immune-mediated disorders. TCRdb itself ran the 5' RACE reads through MiXCR, one entry per CDR3 protein. This sample yields 25,000 or so distinct CDR3 sequences, of which roughly 13% are seen a single time; less than 6% belongs to the top ten. The time point was: technical triplicate 1. Sequencing was carried out using CD4+ T cells from blood. The receptors were gathered from a female donor with HTLV-1-associated myelopathy (HAM/TSP).

Ten or more counts support this clonotype. This chain connects TRBV5-1 to TRBJ2-7; 8 bases line up with TRBD2. The germline V gene has CDR1 SGHRS and CDR2 YFSETQ. The CDR3 has 15 residues. The trim removed 4 bases at V and 1 base at J, leaving 7 bases unmatched. CDR3 region: CASSPTGGESYEQYF. The CDR3 DNA follows: TGCGCCAGCAGCCCTACGGGGGGGGAATCCTACGAGCAGTACTTC. The full variable domain, in which reference TRBV5-1 and TRBJ2-7 provide the parts outside the CDR3, is KAGVTQTPRYLIKTRGQQVTLSCSPISGHRSVSWYQQTPGQGLQFLFEYFSETQRNKGNFPGRFSGRQFSNSRSEMNVSTLELGDSALYLCASSPTGGESYEQYFGPGTRLTVT.

In this sample, this clonotype is medium-sized (0.01 to 0.1%). The chain joins TRBV5-1 to TRBJ2-3, with 9 positions matching TRBD2. J gave up 6 bases and V 2 bases, and 10 bases lay outside the gene matches. CDR1 and CDR2 (germline): SGHRS, YFSETQ. The CDR3 runs to 16 residues. Written as DNA, the CDR3 is TGCGCCAGCAGCTTCGCTAGCGGGATTTTCACGGATACGCAGTATTTT. This sequence encodes CASSFASGIFTDTQYF.

This clonotype was detected ten times or more. The J gene is TRBJ2-3, the V gene TRBV7-3; TRBD2 aligns across 9 bases. In germline, CDR1 is SGHTA, CDR2 FQGTGA. J lost 6 bases, V lost 2 bases, and 6 bases had no gene match. This CDR3 has 15 amino acids. Here the CDR3 reads CASSLQAGGGDTQYF. CDR3 DNA: TGTGCCAGCAGCTTACAAGCGGGGGGAGGGGATACGCAGTATTTT.

This clonotype appeared many times. The chain has TRBV5-1 and TRBJ2-7; D may match TRBD1 or TRBD2 (5 bases each). Germline V gene data show CDR1 as SGHRS and CDR2 as YFSETQ. The CDR3 is made up of 17 amino acids. The V end was cut by 4 bases, the J end by 0 bases, with 20 bases between. CDR3: CASSPSGPSGSSYEQYF. Here the CDR3 DNA reads TGCGCCAGCAGCCCCTCGGGGCCGAGCGGAAGCTCCTACGAGCAGTACTTC.

In this sample, this clonotype turned up many times. This chain connects TRBV29-1 to TRBJ2-7; TRBD2 matches 9 bases. This CDR3 has 15 amino acids. Losses at the gene ends were 7 bases for V and 0 bases for J; bases not matched to a gene: 10. The germline CDR1 and CDR2 sequences are SQVTM and ANQGSEA. The CDR3 nucleotides are TGCAGCGCCCGCGGGAGGGAGGTGGGCTCCTACGAGCAGTACTTC. Translated, it gives CSARGREVGSYEQYF.

This clonotype was counted ten times or more. The V call is TRBV10-3, the J call TRBJ2-7; D not certain. V was pared by 0 bases and J by 4 bases, with 4 bases between. This CDR3 has 12 amino acids. Germline CDR1 ENHRY, CDR2 SYGVKD. The CDR3 loop reads CAISESGYEQYF. The CDR3 nucleotides are TGTGCCATCAGTGAGTCCGGGTACGAGCAGTACTTC.

Notes on this clonotype: A much larger clone lies a single base off, so this may be a read error. The chain is built from TRBV6-5 and TRBJ2-6, with D perhaps given as TRBD1 or TRBD2 (6 bases each). The CDR3 length is 17 residues. Germline V gives CDR1 MNHEY, CDR2 SVGAGI. CDR3 coding DNA: TGTGCCAGCAGTTTGAGAGGGGGGTTCTCTGGGGCCAACGTCATGACTTTC. Translated, it gives CASSLRGGFSGANVMTF.

Ten or more counts support this clonotype. The chain joins TRBV5-1 to TRBJ2-1, with 8 bases matching TRBD2. V gave up 3 bases and J gave up 4 bases; unmatched junction bases: 9. The germline CDR1 and CDR2 sequences are SGHRS and YFSETQ. The CDR3 spans 16 residues. CDR3 amino acids: CASSSRSGDSYNEQFF. DNA for the CDR3: TGCGCCAGCAGCTCTCGTAGCGGGGATTCTTACAATGAGCAGTTCTTC.

This clonotype was seen many times. CDR3 sequence reads: CASRIPLGGTEAFF. The CDR3 bases are TGTGCCAGCAGAATCCCATTAGGAGGCACTGAAGCTTTCTTT. The chain carries TRBV28 and TRBJ1-1; D is unclear. V shed 6 bases and J shed 4 bases, with 15 bases lying between them. This CDR3 spans 14 amino acids. The germline gives CDR1 MDHEN, CDR2 SYDVKM.